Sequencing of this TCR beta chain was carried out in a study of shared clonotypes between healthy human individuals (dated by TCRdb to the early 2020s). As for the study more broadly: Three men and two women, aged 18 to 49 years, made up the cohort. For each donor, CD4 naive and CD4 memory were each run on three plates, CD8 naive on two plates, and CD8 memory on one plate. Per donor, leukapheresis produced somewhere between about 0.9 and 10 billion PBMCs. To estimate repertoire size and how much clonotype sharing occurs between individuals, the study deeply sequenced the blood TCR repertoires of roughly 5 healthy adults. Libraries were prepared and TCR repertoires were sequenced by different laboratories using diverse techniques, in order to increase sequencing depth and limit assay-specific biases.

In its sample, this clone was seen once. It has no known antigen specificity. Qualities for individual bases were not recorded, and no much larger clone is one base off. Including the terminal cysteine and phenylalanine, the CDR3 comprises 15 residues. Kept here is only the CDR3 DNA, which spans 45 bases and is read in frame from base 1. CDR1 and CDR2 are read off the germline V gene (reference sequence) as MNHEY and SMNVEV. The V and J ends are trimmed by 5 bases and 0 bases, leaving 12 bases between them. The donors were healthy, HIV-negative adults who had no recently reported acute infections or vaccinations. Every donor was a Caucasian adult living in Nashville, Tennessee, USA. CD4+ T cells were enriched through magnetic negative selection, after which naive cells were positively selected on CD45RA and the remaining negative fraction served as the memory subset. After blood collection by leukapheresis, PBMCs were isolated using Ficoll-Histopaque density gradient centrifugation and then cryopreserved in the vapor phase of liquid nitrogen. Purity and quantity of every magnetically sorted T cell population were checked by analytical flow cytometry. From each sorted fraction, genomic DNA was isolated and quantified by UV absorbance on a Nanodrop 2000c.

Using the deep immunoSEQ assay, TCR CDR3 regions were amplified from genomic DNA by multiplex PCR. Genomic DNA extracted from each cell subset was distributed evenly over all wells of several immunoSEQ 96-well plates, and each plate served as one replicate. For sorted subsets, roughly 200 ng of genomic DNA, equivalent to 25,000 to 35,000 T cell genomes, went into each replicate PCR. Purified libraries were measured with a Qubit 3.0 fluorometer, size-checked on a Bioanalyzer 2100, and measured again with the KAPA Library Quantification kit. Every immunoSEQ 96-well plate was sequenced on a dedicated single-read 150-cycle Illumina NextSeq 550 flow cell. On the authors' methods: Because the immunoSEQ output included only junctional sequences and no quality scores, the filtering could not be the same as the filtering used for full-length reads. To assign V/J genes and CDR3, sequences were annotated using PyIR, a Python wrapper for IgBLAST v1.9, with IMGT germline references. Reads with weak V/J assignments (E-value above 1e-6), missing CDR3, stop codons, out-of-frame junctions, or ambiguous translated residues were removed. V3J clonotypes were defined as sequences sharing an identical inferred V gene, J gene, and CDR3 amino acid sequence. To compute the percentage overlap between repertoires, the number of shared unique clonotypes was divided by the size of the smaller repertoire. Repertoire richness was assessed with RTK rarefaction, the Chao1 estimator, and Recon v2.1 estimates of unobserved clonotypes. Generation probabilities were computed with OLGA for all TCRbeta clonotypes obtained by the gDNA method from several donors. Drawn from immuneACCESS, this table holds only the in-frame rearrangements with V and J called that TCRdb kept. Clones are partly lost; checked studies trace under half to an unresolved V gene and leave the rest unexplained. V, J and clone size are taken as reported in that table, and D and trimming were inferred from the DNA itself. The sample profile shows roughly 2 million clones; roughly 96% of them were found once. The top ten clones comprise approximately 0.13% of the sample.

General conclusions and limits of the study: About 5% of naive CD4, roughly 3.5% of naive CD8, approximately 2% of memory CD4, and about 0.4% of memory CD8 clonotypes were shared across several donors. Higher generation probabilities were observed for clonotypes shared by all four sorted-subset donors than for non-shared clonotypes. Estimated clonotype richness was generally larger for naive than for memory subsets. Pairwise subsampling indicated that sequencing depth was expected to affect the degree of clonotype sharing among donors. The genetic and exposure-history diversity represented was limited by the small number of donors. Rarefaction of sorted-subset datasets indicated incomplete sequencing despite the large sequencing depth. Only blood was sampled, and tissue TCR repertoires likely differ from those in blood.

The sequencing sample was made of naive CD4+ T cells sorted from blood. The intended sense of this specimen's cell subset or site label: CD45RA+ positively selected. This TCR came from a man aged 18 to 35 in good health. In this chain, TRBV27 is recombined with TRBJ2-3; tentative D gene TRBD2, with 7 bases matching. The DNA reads TGTGCCAGCAGTCGTAGGGGGGGGAGCACAGATACGCAGTATTTT. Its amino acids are CASSRRGGSTDTQYF.